These 6 T cell receptor beta chains share one sample of origin, sequenced in a study of beta chain features in type 1 diabetes. The whole isolated RNA underwent reverse transcription, so sequencing captured expressed TCRB transcripts. Sequenced by immunoSEQ multiplex PCR; TCRdb stores in-frame clones only, minus some. The table has under 900,000 clones, 17% seen once. The source material was naive CD4+ T cells from blood. These receptors were collected from a woman between 18 and 29 years old in good health.

On this clone: Other DNA sequences in the sample encode the same CDR3. The gene calls are TRBV28 and TRBJ2-7; D is ambiguous. Germline V gene data show CDR1 as MDHEN and CDR2 as SYDVKM. V lost 4 bases to trimming and J lost 5 bases, with 6 bases between them. The CDR3 totals 11 residues. The CDR3 nucleotides read TGTGCCAGCAGTTCATGGGACGAGCAGTACTTC. Translated, it gives CASSSWDEQYF.

This clone was seen more than once but under ten times. V and J are TRBV27 and TRBJ2-6; D ambiguous. The CDR3 totals 15 residues. CDR1 MNHEY and CDR2 SMNVEV come from the germline V gene (reference sequence). V was trimmed by 7 bases and J by 4 bases, leaving 14 bases between them. The CDR3 loop reads CASILIRSGANVLTF. As DNA, the CDR3 is TGTGCCAGCATATTAATCAGGTCCGGGGCCAACGTCCTGACTTTC.

This chain joins TRBV10-3 and TRBJ1-5; D remains ambiguous. CDR3 size: 13 residues. The germline gives CDR1 ENHRY, CDR2 SYGVKD. Trimming pared 4 bases from V and 5 bases from J, leaving 9 bases between. The CDR3 DNA follows: TGTGCCATCAGTGCCGTCTACGATCAGCCCCAGCATTTT. It is translated as CAISAVYDQPQHF.

This chain connects TRBV7-9 to TRBJ2-7, with 8 bases identical to TRBD1. From germline, CDR1 is SEHNR and CDR2 FQNEAQ (reference sequence). J gave up 1 base and V 1 base, and 12 bases lay outside the gene matches. This CDR3 contains 18 residues. CDR3 amino acids: CASSLGAGGGLSSYEQYF. In DNA form, the CDR3 reads TGTGCCAGCAGCTTAGGTGCAGGGGGCGGTCTGTCGTCCTACGAGCAGTACTTC.

The V and J genes are TRBV18 and TRBJ2-7; TRBD2 is a possible D gene (5 bases). V was cut by 6 bases and J by 1 base, with 13 bases left in between. The germline gives CDR1 KGHSH, CDR2 LQKENI. The CDR3 loop spans 14 amino acids. Here the CDR3 DNA reads TGTGCCAGCTCCTCTAGCTTCGGATCCTACGAGCAGTACTTC. Protein sequence: CASSSSFGSYEQYF.

This clone was seen a handful of times. The chain combines TRBV7-9 with TRBJ1-1; D may be TRBD1 (6 bases). This CDR3 is 15 amino acids long. V lost 3 bases and J 3 bases, leaving 14 bases between the germline ends. The germline gives CDR1 SEHNR, CDR2 FQNEAQ (reference sequence). This CDR3 is CASSFGGRVDTEAFF. CDR3 nucleotides: TGTGCCAGCAGCTTTGGGGGGCGGGTGGACACTGAAGCTTTCTTT. The variable domain in full, completed from reference TRBV7-9 and TRBJ1-1, reads DTGVSQNPRHKITKRGQNVTFRCDPISEHNRLYWYRQTLGQGPEFLTYFQNEAQLEKSRLLSDRFSAERPKGSFSTLEIQRTEQGDSAMYLCASSFGGRVDTEAFFGQGTRLTVV.